Presented here are 8 T cell receptor beta chains from one specimen sequenced in a study of blood T cells in healthy people across ages. Using a J-beta primer mix together with a sample-barcoded 5' primer, a second PCR was run for roughly 6 to 11 cycles. MiXCR, applied by TCRdb to the 5' RACE reads, yields one record per CDR3 protein. The top ten hold approximately 19% of the sample, which has about 1,000,000 distinct CDR3 sequences, around 43% seen once. The sample comprised blood. These TCRs come from a woman aged 60-75 years in good health.

The CDR3 coding sequence is TGCAGTGCTAGAGACGGTAGCAGCCATGAGCAGTTCTTC. Amino acid sequence: CSARDGSSHEQFF. The chain couples TRBV20-1 to TRBJ2-1; D uncertain. From germline, CDR1 is DFQATT and CDR2 SNEGSKA (reference sequence). The V and J ends lost 0 bases and 8 bases respectively, with 11 bases between them. CDR3 length: 13 amino acids.

The chain uses TRBV5-1 and TRBJ2-7; D remains ambiguous. The end of the DNA aligns better with TRBJ2-5, so the J call may be wrong. The CDR3 runs to 14 residues. The germline V gene has CDR1 SGHRS and CDR2 YFSETQ. The CDR3 reads CASSSQAVDKTQYF. The CDR3 DNA sequence: TGCGCCAGCAGCTCCCAGGCCGTGGATAAGACCCAGTACTTC.

The DNA of the CDR3 is TGTGCCAGCCCTCCGAGAAACCCCCTCCATGGGCAGGGGGGAATGAACACTGAAGCTTTCTTT. The encoded protein is CASPPRNPLHGQGGMNTEAFF. The rearrangement links TRBV28 to TRBJ1-1; 7 nucleotides align to TRBD1. The CDR3 has 21 amino acids. V dropped 8 bases and J dropped 0; count of bases not matched to a gene: 27. Per the germline V gene, CDR1 is MDHEN and CDR2 is SYDVKM. The full variable domain, with the rest looked up from reference TRBV28 and TRBJ1-1, is DVKVTQSSRYLVKRTGEKVFLECVQDMDHENMFWYRQDPGLGLRLIYFSYDVKMKEKGDIPEGYSVSREKKERFSLILESASTNQTSMYLCASPPRNPLHGQGGMNTEAFFGQGTRLTVV.

This clonotype was seen a single time. The J gene is TRBJ2-3, the V gene TRBV12-3 or TRBV12-4; D is possibly TRBD2 (6 bases). V dropped 0 bases and J dropped 10 bases, with 11 bases sitting between them. This CDR3 spans 13 amino acids. The CDR3 nucleotides are TGTGCCAGCAGTTTAGCGCGGGACCAGGCGCAGTATTTT. Residues: CASSLARDQAQYF.

This clonotype was seen more than once but under ten times. This rearrangement joins TRBV7-3 to TRBJ2-7, with D perhaps assigned TRBD1 or TRBD2 (6 bases each). V was pared by 2 bases and J by 5 bases, with 13 bases between. This CDR3 is built from 14 residues. From germline, CDR1 is SGHTA and CDR2 FQGTGA. The CDR3 DNA sequence: TGTGCCAGCAGCTTATGGTCCGGGGGCCACGAGCAGTACTTC. Its protein is CASSLWSGGHEQYF. Together with reference TRBV7-3 and TRBJ2-7, the CDR3 gives the full variable domain: GAGVSQTPSNKVTEKGKYVELRCDPISGHTALYWYRQSLGQGPEFLIYFQGTGAADDSGLPNDRFFAVRPEGSVSTLKIQRTERGDSAVYLCASSLWSGGHEQYFGPGTRLTVT.

The chain links TRBV20-1 to TRBJ2-1, with unresolved D. The germline V gene has CDR1 DFQATT and CDR2 SNEGSKA (reference sequence). The CDR3 loop spans 13 amino acids. With 6 bases removed from V and 5 bases from J, the gap between germline ends came to 14 bases. CDR3 sequence: CSATTTADNEQFF. The CDR3 coding sequence is TGCAGTGCAACAACTACCGCGGACAATGAGCAGTTCTTC.

This chain uses TRBV15 with TRBJ2-1; no clear D gene. V lost 4 bases, J lost 10 bases, and 26 bases lay in between. CDR1 is LNHNV and CDR2 is YYDKDF in the germline V gene (reference sequence). CDR3 size: 17 residues. For the CDR3, the DNA is TGTGCCACCAGCACTAATCCAGTGCATCGGGCCTCCTACGAGCAGTTCTTC. Amino acid sequence: CATSTNPVHRASYEQFF.

The chain has TRBV7-8 and TRBJ2-1, with D unclear. The CDR3 spans 14 residues. V dropped 1 base and J dropped 8 bases, with 12 bases sitting between them. Germline CDR1 SGHVS, CDR2 FQNEAQ. This CDR3 reads CASSLVLGSDEQFF. DNA of the CDR3: TGTGCCAGCAGCTTAGTCCTGGGGTCGGATGAGCAGTTCTTC.